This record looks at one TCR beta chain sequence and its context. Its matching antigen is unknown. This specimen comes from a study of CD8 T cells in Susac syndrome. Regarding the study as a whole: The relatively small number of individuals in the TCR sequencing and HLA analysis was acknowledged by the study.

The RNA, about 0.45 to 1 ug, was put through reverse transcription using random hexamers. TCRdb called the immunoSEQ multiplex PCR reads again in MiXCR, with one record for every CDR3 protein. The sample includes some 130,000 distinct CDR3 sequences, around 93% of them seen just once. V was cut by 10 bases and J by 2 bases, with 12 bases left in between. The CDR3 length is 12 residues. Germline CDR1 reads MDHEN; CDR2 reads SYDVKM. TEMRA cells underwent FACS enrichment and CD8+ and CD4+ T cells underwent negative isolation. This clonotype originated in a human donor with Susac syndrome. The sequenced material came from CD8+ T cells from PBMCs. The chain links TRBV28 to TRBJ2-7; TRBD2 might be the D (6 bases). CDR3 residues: CATWDLAYEQYF. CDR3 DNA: TGTGCCACCTGGGACTTGGCCTACGAGCAGTACTTC.